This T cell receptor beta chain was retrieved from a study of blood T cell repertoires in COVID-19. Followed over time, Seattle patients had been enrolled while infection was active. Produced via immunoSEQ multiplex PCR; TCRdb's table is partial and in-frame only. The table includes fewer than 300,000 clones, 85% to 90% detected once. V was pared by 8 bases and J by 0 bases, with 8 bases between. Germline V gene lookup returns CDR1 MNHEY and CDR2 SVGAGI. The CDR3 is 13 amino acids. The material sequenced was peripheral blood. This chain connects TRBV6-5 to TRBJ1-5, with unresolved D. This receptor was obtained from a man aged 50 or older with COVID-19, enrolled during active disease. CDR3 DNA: TGTGCCAGCGAGAATCATAGCAATCAGCCCCAGCATTTT. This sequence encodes CASENHSNQPQHF.